This TCR beta chain was obtained from a study of blood T cell repertoires in COVID-19. Study background: Spain, Italy and the United States supplied samples that represented acute and convalescent COVID-19. PBMCs, B-cell-depleted T cells, or T cells were the source of the cDNA or gDNA that made up the material.

Authors' analysis steps: Amplified reference gene primers provided the basis for estimating nucleated cell counts. Data came from immunoSEQ multiplex PCR; TCRdb stores just in-frame clones and leaves some out. V, J and clone size reflect that table, while D and trimming were determined from the DNA. The data hold 200,000 or so clones, with approximately 83% observed a single time. The germline CDR1 and CDR2 sequences are SEHNR and FQNEAQ (reference sequence). The CDR3 contains 15 residues. J lost 7 bases, V lost 2 bases, and 7 bases had no gene match. This clonotype originated in a woman aged 55-69 years with acute or convalescent COVID-19. The sequenced material came from peripheral blood. V is TRBV7-9 and J is TRBJ2-1; 8 bases map to TRBD2. The CDR3 here is CASSLSTGGPNEQFF. DNA for the CDR3: TGTGCCAGCAGCTTATCTACGGGGGGGCCTAATGAGCAGTTCTTC.